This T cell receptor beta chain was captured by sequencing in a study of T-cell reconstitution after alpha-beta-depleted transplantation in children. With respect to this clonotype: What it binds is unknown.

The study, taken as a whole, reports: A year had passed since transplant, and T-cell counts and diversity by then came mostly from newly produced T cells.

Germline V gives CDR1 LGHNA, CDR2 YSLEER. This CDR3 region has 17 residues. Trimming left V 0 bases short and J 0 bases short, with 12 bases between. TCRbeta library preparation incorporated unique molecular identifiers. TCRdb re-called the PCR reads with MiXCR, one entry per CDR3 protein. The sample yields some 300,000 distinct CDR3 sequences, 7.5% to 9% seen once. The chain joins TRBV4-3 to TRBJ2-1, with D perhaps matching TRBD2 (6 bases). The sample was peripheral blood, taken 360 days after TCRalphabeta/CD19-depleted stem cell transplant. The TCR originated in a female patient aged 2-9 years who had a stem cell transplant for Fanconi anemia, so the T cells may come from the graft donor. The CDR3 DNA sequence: TGCGCCAGCAGCCAAGATCCCCGGGGGAGCTCCTACAATGAGCAGTTCTTC. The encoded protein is CASSQDPRGSSYNEQFF.